Listed below are T cell receptor beta chains from one sample, sequenced in a study of response to subunit inactivated influenza vaccine. MiXCR was run by TCRdb on the RT-PCR reads, yielding one entry per CDR3 protein. This sample has just over 300,000 distinct CDR3 sequences; 21% occur once, and the top ten carry about 9.4%. Here the sequenced sample was PBMCs from blood, taken roughly 20 months after vaccination. The source of these receptors is a man aged 50 to 69 who received an inactivated influenza vaccine. Both conserved end residues are part of each CDR3. A D gene is named only where the DNA matches it firmly. Size is omitted from some rows. Given values are once, few, many or a class for expanded clones.

NA	TRBV20-1	12	TRBJ2-5	NA	CSARGWQETQYF	TGCAGTGCTAGAGGGTGGCAAGAGACCCAGTACTTC
few	TRBV27	15	TRBJ2-1	NA	CASSFNGLPNNEQFF	TGTGCCAGCAGTTTTAACGGACTGCCTAACAATGAGCAGTTCTTC
few	TRBV7-6	18	TRBJ2-2	TRBD1	CASSLGTGGELNTGELFF	TGTGCCAGCAGCCTCGGGACAGGGGGAGAACTAAACACCGGGGAGCTGTTTTTT
NA	TRBV28	16	TRBJ2-7	NA	CASSSPQGSSAYEQYF	TGTGCCAGCAGTTCCCCACAGGGCTCCAGCGCCTACGAGCAGTACTTC
NA	TRBV29-1	16	TRBJ2-6	TRBD1	CSARDRVSTGANVLTF	TGCAGCGCAAGAGACAGGGTCTCGACTGGGGCCAACGTCCTGACTTTC
NA	TRBV29-1	16	TRBJ2-5	NA	CSVGSRVGPFDETQYF	TGCAGCGTTGGGTCCAGGGTAGGCCCCTTTGATGAGACCCAGTACTTC
NA	TRBV25-1	14	TRBJ1-1	TRBD1	CASTGDRGNTEAFF	TGTGCCAGCACCGGGGACAGGGGAAACACTGAAGCTTTCTTT
few	TRBV20-1	16	TRBJ1-1	TRBD1	CSARSRTGEVGTEAFF	TGCAGTGCTAGATCGAGGACAGGGGAGGTGGGCACTGAAGCTTTCTTT
NA	TRBV6-5	15	TRBJ2-5	NA	CASSYLRLAEGTQYF	TGTGCCAGCAGTTACTTGCGGCTAGCTGAGGGGACCCAGTACTTC
NA	TRBV24-1	16	TRBJ2-2	NA	CATSDLWLGATGELFF	TGTGCCACCAGTGATTTATGGCTCGGGGCCACCGGGGAGCTGTTTTTT